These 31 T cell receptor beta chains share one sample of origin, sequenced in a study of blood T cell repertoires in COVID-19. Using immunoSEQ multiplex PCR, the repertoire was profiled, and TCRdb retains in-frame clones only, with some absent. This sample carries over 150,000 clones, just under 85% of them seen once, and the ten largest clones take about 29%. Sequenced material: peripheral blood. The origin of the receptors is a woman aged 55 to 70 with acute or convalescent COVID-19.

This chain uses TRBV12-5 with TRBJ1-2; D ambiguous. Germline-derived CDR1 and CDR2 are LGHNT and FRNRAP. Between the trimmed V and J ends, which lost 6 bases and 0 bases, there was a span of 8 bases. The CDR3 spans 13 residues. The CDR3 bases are TGTGCTAGTGGACGAGGGACTAACTATGGCTACACCTTC. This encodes CASGRGTNYGYTF.

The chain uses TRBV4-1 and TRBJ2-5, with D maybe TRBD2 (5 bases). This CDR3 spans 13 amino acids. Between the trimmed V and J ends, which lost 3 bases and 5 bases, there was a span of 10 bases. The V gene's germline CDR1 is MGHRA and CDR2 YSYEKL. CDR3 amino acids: CASSHPGGETQYF. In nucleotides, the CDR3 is TGCGCCAGCAGCCACCCCGGCGGGGAGACCCAGTACTTC.

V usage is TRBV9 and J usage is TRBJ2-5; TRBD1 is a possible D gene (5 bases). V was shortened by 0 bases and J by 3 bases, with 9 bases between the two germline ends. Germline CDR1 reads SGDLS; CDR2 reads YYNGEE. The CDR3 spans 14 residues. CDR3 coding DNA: TGTGCCAGCAGCGTAGGTTCGACAGAAGAGACCCAGTACTTC. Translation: CASSVGSTEETQYF.

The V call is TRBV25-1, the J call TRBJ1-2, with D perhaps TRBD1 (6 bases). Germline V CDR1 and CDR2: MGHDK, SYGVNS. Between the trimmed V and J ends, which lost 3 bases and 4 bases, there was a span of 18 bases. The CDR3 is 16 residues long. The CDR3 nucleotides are TGTGCCAGCAGTGACCCTAGGACAGACCTACGCTATGGCTACACCTTC. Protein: CASSDPRTDLRYGYTF.

The CDR3 loop reads CASSVSLTGELFF. CDR3 coding DNA: TGTGCCAGCAGCGTTTCCCTCACCGGGGAGCTGTTTTTT. The rearrangement links TRBV9 to TRBJ2-2; no firm D call. Looked up from germline, CDR1 is SGDLS and CDR2 is YYNGEE. CDR3 length equals 13 residues. V lost 2 bases and J 4 bases, leaving 6 bases between the germline ends.

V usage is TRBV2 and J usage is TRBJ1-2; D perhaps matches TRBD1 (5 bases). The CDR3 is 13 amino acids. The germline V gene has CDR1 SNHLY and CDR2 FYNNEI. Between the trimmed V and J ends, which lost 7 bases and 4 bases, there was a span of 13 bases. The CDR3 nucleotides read TGTGCCAGCACTCAGGGTTCTCCCTATGGCTACACCTTC. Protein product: CASTQGSPYGYTF.

The CDR3 loop reads CASRAGGSYNEQFF. The DNA for the CDR3 is TGTGCCAGCAGGGCGGGGGGGTCCTACAATGAGCAGTTCTTC. The chain uses TRBV11-2 and TRBJ2-1; TRBD2 matches at 9 bases. CDR1 is SGHAT and CDR2 is FQNNGV in the germline V gene. The CDR3 contains 14 residues. V gave up 6 bases and J gave up 1 base; unmatched junction bases: 1. Filled out from reference TRBV11-2 and TRBJ2-1, the complete variable domain reads EAGVAQSPRYKIIEKRQSVAFWCNPISGHATLYWYQQILGQGPKLLIQFQNNGVVDDSQLPKDRFSAERLKGVDSTLKIQPAKLEDSAVYLCASRAGGSYNEQFFGPGTRLTVL.

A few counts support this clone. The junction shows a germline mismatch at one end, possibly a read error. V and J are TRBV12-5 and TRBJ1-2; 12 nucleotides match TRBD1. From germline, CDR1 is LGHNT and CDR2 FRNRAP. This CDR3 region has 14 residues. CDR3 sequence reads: CASGLGQGAFGYTF. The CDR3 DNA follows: TGTGCTAGTGGCTTGGGACAGGGGGCGTTTGGCTACACCTTC.

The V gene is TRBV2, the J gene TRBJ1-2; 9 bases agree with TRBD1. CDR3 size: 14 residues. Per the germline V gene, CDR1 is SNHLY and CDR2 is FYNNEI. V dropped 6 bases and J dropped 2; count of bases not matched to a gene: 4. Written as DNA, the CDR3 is TGTGCCAGCAGGGGACAGGGAGAGAACTATGGCTACACCTTC. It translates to CASRGQGENYGYTF.

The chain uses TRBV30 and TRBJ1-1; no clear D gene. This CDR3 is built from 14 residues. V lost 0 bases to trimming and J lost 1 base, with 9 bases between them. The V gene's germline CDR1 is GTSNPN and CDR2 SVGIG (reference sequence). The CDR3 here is CAWSVPPRNTEAFF. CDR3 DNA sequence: TGTGCCTGGAGTGTCCCCCCCAGGAACACTGAAGCTTTCTTT.

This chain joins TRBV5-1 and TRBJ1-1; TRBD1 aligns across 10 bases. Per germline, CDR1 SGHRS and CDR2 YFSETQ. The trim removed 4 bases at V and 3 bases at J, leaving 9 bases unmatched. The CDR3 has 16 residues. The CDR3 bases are TGCGCCAGCAGCAAAAGACAGGGGGCTATGGACACTGAAGCTTTCTTT. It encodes CASSKRQGAMDTEAFF. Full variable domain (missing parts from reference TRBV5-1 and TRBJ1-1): KAGVTQTPRYLIKTRGQQVTLSCSPISGHRSVSWYQQTPGQGLQFLFEYFSETQRNKGNFPGRFSGRQFSNSRSEMNVSTLELGDSALYLCASSKRQGAMDTEAFFGQGTRLTVV.

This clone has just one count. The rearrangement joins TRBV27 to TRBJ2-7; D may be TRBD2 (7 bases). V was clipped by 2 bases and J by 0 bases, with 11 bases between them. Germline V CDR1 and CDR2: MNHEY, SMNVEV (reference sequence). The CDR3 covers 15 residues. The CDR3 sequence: CASSLIGGPSYEQYF. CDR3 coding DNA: TGTGCCAGCAGTTTAATCGGGGGGCCCTCCTACGAGCAGTACTTC.

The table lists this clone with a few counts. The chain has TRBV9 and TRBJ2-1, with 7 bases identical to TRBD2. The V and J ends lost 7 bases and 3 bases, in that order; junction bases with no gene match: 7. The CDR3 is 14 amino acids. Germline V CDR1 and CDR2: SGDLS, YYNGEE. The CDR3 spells CASAPTGGYNEQFF. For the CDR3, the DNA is TGTGCCAGCGCCCCAACGGGGGGCTACAATGAGCAGTTCTTC.

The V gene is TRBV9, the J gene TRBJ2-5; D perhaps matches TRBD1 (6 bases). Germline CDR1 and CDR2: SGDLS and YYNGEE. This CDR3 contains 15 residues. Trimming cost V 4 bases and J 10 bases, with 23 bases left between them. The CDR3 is CASSSRGDSIGDQYF. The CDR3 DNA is TGTGCCAGCAGCTCCAGGGGAGATTCAATAGGGGACCAGTACTTC.

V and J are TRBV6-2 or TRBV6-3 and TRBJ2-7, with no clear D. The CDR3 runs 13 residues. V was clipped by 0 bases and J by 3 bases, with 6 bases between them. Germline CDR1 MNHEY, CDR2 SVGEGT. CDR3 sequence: CASSYSPRYEQYF. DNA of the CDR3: TGTGCCAGCAGTTACTCCCCCCGCTACGAGCAGTACTTC.

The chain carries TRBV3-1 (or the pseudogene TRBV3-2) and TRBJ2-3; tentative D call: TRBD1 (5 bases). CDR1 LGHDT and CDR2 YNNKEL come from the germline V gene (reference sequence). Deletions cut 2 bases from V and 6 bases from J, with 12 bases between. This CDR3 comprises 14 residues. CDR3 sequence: CASSQQGTADTQYF. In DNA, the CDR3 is TGTGCCAGCAGCCAACAGGGAACAGCTGATACGCAGTATTTT.

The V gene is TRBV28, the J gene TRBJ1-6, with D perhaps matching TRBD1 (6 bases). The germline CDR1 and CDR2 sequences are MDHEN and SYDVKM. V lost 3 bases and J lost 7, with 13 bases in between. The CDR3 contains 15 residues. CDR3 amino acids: CASSFLQGSNSPLHF. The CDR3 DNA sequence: TGTGCCAGCAGTTTTTTGCAGGGGAGCAATTCACCCCTCCACTTT.

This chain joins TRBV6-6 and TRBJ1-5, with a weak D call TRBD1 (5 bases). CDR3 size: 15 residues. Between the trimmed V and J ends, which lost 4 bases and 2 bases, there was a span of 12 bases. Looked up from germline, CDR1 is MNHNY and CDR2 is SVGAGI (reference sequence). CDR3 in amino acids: CASSSFGGGNQPQHF. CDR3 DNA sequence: TGTGCCAGCAGTTCTTTCGGGGGAGGCAATCAGCCCCAGCATTTT.

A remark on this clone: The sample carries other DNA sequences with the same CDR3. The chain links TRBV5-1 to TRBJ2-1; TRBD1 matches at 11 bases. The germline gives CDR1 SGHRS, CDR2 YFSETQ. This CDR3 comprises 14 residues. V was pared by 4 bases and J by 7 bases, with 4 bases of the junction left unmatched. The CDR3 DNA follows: TGCGCCAGCAGCCCCGGGACAGGGGGAAATGAGCAGTTCTTC. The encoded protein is CASSPGTGGNEQFF.

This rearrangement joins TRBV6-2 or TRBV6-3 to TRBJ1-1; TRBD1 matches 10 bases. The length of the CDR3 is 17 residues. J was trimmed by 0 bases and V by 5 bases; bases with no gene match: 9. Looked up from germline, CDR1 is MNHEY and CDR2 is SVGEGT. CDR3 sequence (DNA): TGTGCCAGCAGTCCCTACGGACAGGGGGTTGTGAACACTGAAGCTTTCTTT. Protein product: CASSPYGQGVVNTEAFF.

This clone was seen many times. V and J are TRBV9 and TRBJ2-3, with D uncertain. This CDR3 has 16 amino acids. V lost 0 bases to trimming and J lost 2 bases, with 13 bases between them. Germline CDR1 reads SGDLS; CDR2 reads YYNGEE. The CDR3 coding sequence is TGTGCCAGCAGCGTAGGTGGTGCCGCCTACACAGATACGCAGTATTTT. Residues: CASSVGGAAYTDTQYF.

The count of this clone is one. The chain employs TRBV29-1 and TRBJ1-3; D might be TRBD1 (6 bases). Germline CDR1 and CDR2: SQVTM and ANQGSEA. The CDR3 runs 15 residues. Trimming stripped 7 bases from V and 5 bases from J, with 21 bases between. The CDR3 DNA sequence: TGCAGCGCACTTCATGGGGGGGGCAAACGAAACACCATATATTTT. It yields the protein CSALHGGGKRNTIYF.

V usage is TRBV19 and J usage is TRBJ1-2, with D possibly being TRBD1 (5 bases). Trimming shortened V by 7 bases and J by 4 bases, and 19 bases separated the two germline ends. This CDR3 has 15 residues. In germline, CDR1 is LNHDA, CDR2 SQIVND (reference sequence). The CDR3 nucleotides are TGTGCCAGTAACCAAAATGGATACACAGGCTATGGCTACACCTTC. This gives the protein CASNQNGYTGYGYTF.

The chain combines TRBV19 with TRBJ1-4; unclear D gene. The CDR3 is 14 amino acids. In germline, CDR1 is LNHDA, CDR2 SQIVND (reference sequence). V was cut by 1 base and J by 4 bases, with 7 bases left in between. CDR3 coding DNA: TGTGCCAGTAGTATAGGTACCTATAATGAAAAACTGTTTTTT. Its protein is CASSIGTYNEKLFF.

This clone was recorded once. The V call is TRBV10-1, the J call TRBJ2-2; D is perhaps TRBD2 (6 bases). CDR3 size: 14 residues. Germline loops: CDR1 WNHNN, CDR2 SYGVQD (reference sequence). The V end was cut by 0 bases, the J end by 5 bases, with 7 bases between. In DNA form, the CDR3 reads TGCGCCAGCAGTGAGTCGGGGGGTACCGGGGAGCTGTTTTTT. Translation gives CASSESGGTGELFF.

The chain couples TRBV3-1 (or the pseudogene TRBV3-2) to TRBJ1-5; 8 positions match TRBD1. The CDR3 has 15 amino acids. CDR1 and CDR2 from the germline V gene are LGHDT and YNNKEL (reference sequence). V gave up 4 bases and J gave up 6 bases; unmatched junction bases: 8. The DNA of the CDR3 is TGTGCCAGCAGCCCCGGACAGGGATCCCCTCAGCCCCAGCATTTT. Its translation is CASSPGQGSPQPQHF.

CDR3 region: CASSYIRTGLEQFF. CDR3 coding DNA: TGTGCCAGCAGCTATATCCGGACAGGGCTTGAGCAGTTCTTC. This chain links TRBV7-9 with TRBJ2-1; the match to TRBD1 covers 8 bases. The length of the CDR3 is 14 residues. V dropped 4 bases and J dropped 9; count of bases not matched to a gene: 8. Per the germline V gene, CDR1 is SEHNR and CDR2 is FQNEAQ (reference sequence).

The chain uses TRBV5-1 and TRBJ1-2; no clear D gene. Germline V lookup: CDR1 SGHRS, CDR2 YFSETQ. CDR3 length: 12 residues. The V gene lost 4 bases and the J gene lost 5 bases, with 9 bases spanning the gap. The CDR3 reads CASSPNNYGYTF. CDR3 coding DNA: TGCGCCAGCAGCCCGAACAATTATGGCTACACCTTC.

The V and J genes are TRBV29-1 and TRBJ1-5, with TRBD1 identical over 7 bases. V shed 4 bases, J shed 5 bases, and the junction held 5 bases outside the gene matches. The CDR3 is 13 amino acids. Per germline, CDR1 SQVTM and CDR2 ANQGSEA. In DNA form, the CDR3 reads TGCAGCGTTGGCACAGGGGCCGATCAGCCCCAGCATTTT. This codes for CSVGTGADQPQHF.

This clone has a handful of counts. In DNA, the CDR3 is TGCGCCAGCAGTTCGCGGGGGGACCTCACCGGGGAGCTGTTTTTT. It encodes CASSSRGDLTGELFF. The J gene is TRBJ2-2, the V gene TRBV5-1; TRBD2 agrees at 8 bases. Trimming removed 5 bases from V and 4 bases from J; junction bases left unmatched: 7. Germline V gene lookup returns CDR1 SGHRS and CDR2 YFSETQ. The CDR3 runs 15 residues.

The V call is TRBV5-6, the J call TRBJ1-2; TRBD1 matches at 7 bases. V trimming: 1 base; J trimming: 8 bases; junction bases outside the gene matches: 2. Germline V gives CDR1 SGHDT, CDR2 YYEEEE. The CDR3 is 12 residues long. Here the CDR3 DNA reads TGTGCCAGCAGCTTGCAGGGGGAGGGCTACACCTTC. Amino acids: CASSLQGEGYTF.